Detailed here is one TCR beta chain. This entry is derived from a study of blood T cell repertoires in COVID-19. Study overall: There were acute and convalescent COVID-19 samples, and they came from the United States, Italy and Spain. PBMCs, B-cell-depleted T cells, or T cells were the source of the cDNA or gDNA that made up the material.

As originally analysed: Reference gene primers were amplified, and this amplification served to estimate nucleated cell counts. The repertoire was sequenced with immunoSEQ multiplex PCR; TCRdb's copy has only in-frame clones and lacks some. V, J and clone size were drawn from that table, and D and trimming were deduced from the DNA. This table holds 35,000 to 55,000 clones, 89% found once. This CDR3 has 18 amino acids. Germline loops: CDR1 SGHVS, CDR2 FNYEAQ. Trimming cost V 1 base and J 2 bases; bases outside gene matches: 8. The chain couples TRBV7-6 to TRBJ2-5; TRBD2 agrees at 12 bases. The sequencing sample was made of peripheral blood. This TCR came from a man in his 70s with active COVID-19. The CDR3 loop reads CASSLVTSGGGFQETQYF. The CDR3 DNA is TGTGCCAGCAGCTTAGTGACTAGCGGGGGCGGATTTCAAGAGACCCAGTACTTC.